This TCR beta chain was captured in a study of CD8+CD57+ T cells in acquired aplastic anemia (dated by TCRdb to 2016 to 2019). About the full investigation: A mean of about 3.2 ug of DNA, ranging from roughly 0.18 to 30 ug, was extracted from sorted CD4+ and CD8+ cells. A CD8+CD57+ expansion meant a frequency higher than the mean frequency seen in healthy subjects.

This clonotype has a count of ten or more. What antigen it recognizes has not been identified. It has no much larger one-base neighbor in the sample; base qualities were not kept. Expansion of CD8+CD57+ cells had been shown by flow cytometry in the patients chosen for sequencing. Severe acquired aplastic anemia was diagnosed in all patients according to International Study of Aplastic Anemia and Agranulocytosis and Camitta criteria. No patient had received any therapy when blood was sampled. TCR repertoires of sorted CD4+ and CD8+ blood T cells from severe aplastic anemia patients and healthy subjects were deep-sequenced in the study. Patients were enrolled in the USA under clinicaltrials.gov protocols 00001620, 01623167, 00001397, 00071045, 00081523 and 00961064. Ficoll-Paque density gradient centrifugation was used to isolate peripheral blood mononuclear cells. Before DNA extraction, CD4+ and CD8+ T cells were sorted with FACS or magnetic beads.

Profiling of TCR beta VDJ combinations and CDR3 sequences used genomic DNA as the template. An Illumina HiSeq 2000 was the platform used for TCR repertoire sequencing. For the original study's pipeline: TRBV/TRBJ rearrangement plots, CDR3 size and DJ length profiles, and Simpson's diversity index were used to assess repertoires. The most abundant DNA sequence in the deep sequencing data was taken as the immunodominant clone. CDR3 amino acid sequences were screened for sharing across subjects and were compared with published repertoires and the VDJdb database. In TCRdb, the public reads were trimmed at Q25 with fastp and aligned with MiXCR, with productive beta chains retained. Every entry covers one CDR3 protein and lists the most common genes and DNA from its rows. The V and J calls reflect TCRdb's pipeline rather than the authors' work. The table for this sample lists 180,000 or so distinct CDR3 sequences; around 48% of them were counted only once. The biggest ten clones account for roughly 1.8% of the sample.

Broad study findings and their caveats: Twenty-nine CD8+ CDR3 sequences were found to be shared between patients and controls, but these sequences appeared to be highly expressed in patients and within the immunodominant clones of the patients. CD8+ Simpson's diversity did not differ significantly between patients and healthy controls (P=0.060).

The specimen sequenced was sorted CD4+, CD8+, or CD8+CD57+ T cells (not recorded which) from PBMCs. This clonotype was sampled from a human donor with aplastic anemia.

The DNA sequence reads TGTGCCAGCAGCTCGACTGCGGGGGGGACCCAGTACTTC. Its translation is CASSSTAGGTQYF. This chain is built from TRBV13 and TRBJ2-5; 8 middle bases align to TRBD2. Taken from the germline V gene (reference sequence), the CDR1 and CDR2 loops are PRHDT and FYEKMQ. V loses 4 bases at its end and J loses 7 bases; junction bases beyond the gene matches: 5. From the cysteine up to the phenylalanine, the CDR3 has a length of 13 residues. Left in the record is the CDR3 DNA by itself, 39 bases read in frame from the first base.